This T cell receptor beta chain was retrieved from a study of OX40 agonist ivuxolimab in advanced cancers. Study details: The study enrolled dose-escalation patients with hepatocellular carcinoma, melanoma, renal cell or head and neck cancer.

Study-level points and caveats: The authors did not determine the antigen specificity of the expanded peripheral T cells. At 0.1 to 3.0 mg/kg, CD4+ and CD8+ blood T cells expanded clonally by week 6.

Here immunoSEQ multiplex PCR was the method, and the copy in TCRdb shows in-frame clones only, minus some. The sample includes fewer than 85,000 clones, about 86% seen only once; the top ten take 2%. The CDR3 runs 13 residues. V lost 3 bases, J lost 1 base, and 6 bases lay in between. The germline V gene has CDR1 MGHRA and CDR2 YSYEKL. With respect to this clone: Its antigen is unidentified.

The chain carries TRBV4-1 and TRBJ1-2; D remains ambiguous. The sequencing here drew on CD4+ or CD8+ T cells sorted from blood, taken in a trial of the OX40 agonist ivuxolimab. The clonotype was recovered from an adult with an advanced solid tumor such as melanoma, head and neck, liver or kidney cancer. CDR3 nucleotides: TGCGCCAGCAGCCAGGCCTTTAACTATGGCTACACCTTC. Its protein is CASSQAFNYGYTF.